These 4 T cell receptor beta chains originate from one sample sequenced in a study of CD8 T cells in Susac syndrome. RNA, at about 0.45 to 1 ug, was reverse transcribed with random hexamers. TCRdb fed the immunoSEQ multiplex PCR reads into MiXCR, producing one record per CDR3 protein. The data show 210,000 or so distinct CDR3 sequences, 94% seen once. The sample was CD4+ T cells from PBMCs. The receptor set was obtained from a human donor with Susac syndrome.

V gene TRBV12-3 or TRBV12-4 combines with J gene TRBJ1-1, with TRBD1 identical over 8 bases. The CDR3 has 15 residues. The V segment lost 6 bases and the J segment 5 bases; nucleotides outside the gene matches: 11. The CDR3 protein is CASSRDPGGRTEAFF. The CDR3 DNA reads TGTGCCAGCAGCCGAGACCCAGGGGGCCGGACTGAAGCTTTCTTT.

The genes are TRBV9 and TRBJ1-6; D ambiguous. V was trimmed by 0 bases and J by 9 bases, leaving 19 bases between them. This CDR3 is built from 17 residues. Per germline, CDR1 SGDLS and CDR2 YYNGEE. CDR3 coding DNA: TGTGCCAGCAGCGTAGGGGGTTCCTTCTCCCTGCGTTCACCCCTCCACTTT. Encoded protein: CASSVGGSFSLRSPLHF.

This clonotype was observed a handful of times. The V call is TRBV7-2, the J call TRBJ1-6; TRBD1 aligns across 7 bases. This CDR3 is built from 14 residues. From germline, CDR1 is SGHTA and CDR2 FQGNSA. J was trimmed by 8 bases and V by 5 bases; bases with no gene match: 6. CDR3 protein: CASSTGTVDSPLHF. CDR3 nucleotides: TGTGCCAGCAGCACCGGGACAGTAGATTCACCCCTCCACTTT.

The V gene is TRBV4-1, the J gene TRBJ1-6; 8 bases fit TRBD1. The germline gives CDR1 MGHRA, CDR2 YSYEKL. V lost 8 bases and J lost 8; bases outside the gene matches: 8. This CDR3 is built from 14 residues. CDR3 sequence (DNA): TGCGCCAGCTCCCTAACACAGGGGGATTCACCCCTCCACTTT. It is translated as CASSLTQGDSPLHF.